This T cell receptor beta chain derives from a study of blood T cell repertoires in COVID-19. At the level of the study: From T cells, B-cell-depleted T cells, or PBMCs came the material, which was cDNA or gDNA.

Per the germline V gene, CDR1 is LGHDT and CDR2 is YNNKEL (reference sequence). This CDR3 spans 14 amino acids. V dropped 4 bases and J dropped 5 bases, with 14 bases sitting between them. Assay used: immunoSEQ multiplex PCR; TCRdb lists only in-frame clones, some missing. The table includes fewer than 500,000 clones, around 89% detected once. The chain combines TRBV3-1 (or the pseudogene TRBV3-2) with TRBJ2-5; D is unclear. The sample was peripheral blood. This receptor was obtained from a woman aged 25 to 45 with acute or convalescent COVID-19. The CDR3 reads CASSLWAARETQYF. Here the CDR3 DNA reads TGTGCCAGCAGCCTATGGGCTGCTCGGGAGACCCAGTACTTC.